The T cell receptor beta chain described here comes from a study of metastatic and nonmetastatic thyroid tumors. Notes on the study in general: Reports indicated that malignant thyroid tumors showed significantly higher TCR beta diversity than benign nodules did, in blood and tumor.

Patients underwent thyroid surgery, and none had received any treatment before it. CDR1 and CDR2 from the germline V gene are MDHEN and SYDVKM. V shed 7 bases and J 7 bases; nucleotides not matched to a gene: 9. The CDR3 spans 14 residues. In its sample, this clone was seen many times. Its antigen is not known. This CDR3 is also generated by other DNA sequences in the sample. TCRdb reprocessed the PCR reads via MiXCR. Of more than 20,000 clones in the sample, around 13% were seen once. The TCR comes from a female donor with papillary thyroid cancer or a benign thyroid nodule (not recorded which). Some clones in this sample may be carry-over from other donors' samples. Sequenced sample: blood. The V call is TRBV28, the J call TRBJ1-5; 8 bases align to TRBD1. The DNA for the CDR3 is TGTGCCAGCATACAGACAGGGGAGGGCCAGCCCCAGCATTTT. Encoded protein: CASIQTGEGQPQHF.